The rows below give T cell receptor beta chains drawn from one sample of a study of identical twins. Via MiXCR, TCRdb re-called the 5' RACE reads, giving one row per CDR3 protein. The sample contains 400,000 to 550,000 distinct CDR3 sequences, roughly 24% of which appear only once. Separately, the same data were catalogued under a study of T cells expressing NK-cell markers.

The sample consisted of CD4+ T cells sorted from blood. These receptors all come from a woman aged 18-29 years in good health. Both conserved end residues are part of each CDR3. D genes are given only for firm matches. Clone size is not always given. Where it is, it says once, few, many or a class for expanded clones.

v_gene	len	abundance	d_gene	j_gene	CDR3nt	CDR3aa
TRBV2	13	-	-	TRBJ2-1	TGTGCCAGCAGTCAGGGACATAGCGATGAGCAGTTCTTC	CASSQGHSDEQFF
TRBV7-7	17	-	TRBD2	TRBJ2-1	TGTGCCAGCAGCTTAGGGTACGGGAGGGCCTCTGGTAATGAGCAGTTCTTC	CASSLGYGRASGNEQFF
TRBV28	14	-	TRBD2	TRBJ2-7	TGTGCCAGCAGACCTAGCGGGTTATCCTACGAGCAGTACTTC	CASRPSGLSYEQYF
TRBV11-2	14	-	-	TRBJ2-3	TGTGCCAGCAGCTTAGTTGACGGCACAGATACGCAGTATTTT	CASSLVDGTDTQYF
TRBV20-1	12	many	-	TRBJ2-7	TGCAGTGCTAGCCACAGAAAGTACGAGCAGTACTTC	CSASHRKYEQYF
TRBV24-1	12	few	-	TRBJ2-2	TGTGCCACCAGTGATAGGGCAGGGGAGCTGTTTTTT	CATSDRAGELFF
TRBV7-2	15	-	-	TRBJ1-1	TGTGCCAGCAGTGTAGGGTCTCTTGAATACACTGAAGCTTTCTTT	CASSVGSLEYTEAFF
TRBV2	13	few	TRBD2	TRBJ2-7	TGTGCCACCTCGGGACTAGCCGACCACGAGCAGTACTTC	CATSGLADHEQYF
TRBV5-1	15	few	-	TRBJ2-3	TGCGCCAGCAGCTTTCCGATGACTAGCACAGATACGCAGTATTTT	CASSFPMTSTDTQYF
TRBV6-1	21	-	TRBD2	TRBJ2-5	TGTGCCAGCAGTGAAGAACTTGGTGGCAGGAGATCGGGAGGCAACCGGGAGACCCAGTACTTC	CASSEELGGRRSGGNRETQYF
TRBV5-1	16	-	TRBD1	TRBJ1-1	TGCGCCAGCAGCTTCCGGATGGGGCAGGGGGTCACTGAAGCTTTCTTT	CASSFRMGQGVTEAFF
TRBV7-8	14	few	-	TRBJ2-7	TGTGCCAGCAGCTTTTTAGCCGGAGCCTACGAGCAGTACTTC	CASSFLAGAYEQYF
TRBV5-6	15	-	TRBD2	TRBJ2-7	TGTGCCAGCAGCCCGACGGGGGAGGGGACGACCGAGCAGTACTTC	CASSPTGEGTTEQYF
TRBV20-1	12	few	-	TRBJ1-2	TGCAGTGCCCCGAAAGACAGCCGCGGCTACACCTTC	CSAPKDSRGYTF
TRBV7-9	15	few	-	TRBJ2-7	TGTGCCAGCAGCTTAGATGGGGACGGCCTGTACGAGCAGTACTTC	CASSLDGDGLYEQYF
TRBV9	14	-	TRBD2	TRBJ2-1	TGTGCCAGCAGCGTAGGTGGGAGGGCAAATGAGCAGTTCTTC	CASSVGGRANEQFF
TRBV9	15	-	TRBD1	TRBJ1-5	TGTGCCAGCAGTAGGGCAGGGGGCACGGATCAGCCCCAGCATTTT	CASSRAGGTDQPQHF
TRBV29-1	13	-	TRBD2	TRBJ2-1	TGCAGCGCCATGGAACTAGCGGGGGGCCGACAGTTCTTC	CSAMELAGGRQFF
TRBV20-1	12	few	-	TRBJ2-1	TGCAGTGCTAGAGTGGTCTACAATGAGCAGTTCTTC	CSARVVYNEQFF
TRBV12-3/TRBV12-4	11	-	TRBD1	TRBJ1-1	TGTGCCAGCAGAGGACAGGGGAAAGCTTTCTTT	CASRGQGKAFF
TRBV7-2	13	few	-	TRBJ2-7	TGTGCCAGCAGCTTGGGCATGACCTACGAGCAGTACTTC	CASSLGMTYEQYF
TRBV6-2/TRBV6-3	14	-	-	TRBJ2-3	TGTGCCGCGCGGGCCCGTGGATACACAGATACGCAGTATTTT	CAARARGYTDTQYF
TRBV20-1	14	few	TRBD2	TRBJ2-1	TGCAGTGCGCCAGGTAGAGCGGGGGGCAATGAGCAGTTCTTC	CSAPGRAGGNEQFF